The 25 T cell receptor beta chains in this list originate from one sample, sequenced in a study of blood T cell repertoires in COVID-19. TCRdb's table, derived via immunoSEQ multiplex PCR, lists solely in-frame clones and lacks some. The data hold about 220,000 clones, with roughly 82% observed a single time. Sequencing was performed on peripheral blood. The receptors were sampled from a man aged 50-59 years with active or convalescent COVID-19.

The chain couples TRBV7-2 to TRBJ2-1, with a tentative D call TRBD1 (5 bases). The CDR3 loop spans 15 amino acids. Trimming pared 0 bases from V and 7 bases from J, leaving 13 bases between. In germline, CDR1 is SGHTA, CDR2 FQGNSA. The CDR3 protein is CASSLAGPTVNEQFF. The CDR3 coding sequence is TGTGCCAGCAGCTTAGCGGGGCCAACGGTGAATGAGCAGTTCTTC.

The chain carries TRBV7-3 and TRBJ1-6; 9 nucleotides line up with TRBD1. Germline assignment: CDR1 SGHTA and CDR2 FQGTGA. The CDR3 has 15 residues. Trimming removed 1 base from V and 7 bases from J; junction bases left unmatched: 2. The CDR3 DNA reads TGTGCCAGCAGCTTAATGGGGACAGGGAATTCACCCCTCCACTTT. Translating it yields CASSLMGTGNSPLHF.

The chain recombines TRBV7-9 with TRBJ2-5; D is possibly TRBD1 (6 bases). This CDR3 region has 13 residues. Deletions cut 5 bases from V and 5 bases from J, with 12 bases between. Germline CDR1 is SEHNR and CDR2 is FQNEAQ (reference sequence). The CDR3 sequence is CASSPPQGETQYF. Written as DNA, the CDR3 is TGTGCCAGCAGCCCCCCCCAGGGGGAGACCCAGTACTTC.

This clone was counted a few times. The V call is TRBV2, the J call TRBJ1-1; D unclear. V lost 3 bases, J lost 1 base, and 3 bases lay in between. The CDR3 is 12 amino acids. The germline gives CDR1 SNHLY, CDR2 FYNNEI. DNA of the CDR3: TGTGCCAGCAGTGATCAGAACACTGAAGCTTTCTTT. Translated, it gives CASSDQNTEAFF.

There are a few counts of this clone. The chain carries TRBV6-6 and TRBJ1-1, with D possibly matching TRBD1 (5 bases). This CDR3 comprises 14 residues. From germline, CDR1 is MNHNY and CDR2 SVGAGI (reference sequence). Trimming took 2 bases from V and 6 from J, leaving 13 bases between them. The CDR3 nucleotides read TGTGCCAGCAGTTACGTGGGGCCCCCCGCTGAAGCTTTCTTT. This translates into CASSYVGPPAEAFF.

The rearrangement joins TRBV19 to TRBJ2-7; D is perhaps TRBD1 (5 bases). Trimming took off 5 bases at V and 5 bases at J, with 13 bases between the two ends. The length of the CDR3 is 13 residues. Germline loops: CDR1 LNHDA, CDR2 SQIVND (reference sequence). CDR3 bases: TGTGCCAGTAGTTTAAAAGGGGCCCACGAGCAGTACTTC. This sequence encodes CASSLKGAHEQYF.

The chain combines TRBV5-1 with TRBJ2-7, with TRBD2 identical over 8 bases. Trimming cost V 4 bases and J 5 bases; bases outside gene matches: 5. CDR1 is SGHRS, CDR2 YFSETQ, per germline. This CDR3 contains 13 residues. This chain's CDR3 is CASSRGLGDEQYF. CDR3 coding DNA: TGCGCCAGCAGCAGGGGACTAGGAGACGAGCAGTACTTC.

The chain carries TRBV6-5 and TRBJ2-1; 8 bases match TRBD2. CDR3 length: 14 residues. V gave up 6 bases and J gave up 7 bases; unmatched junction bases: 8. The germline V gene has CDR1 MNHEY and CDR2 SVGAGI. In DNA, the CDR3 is TGTGCCAGCAGCTCCGGGGGGGAGGGGAATGAGCAGTTCTTC. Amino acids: CASSSGGEGNEQFF.

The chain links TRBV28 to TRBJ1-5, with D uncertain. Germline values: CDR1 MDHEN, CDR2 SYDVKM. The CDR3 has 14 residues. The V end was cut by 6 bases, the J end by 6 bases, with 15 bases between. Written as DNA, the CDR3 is TGTGCCAGCAGCCTGTATCGGGGTAGTCAGCCCCAGCATTTT. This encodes CASSLYRGSQPQHF. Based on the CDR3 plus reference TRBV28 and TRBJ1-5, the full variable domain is DVKVTQSSRYLVKRTGEKVFLECVQDMDHENMFWYRQDPGLGLRLIYFSYDVKMKEKGDIPEGYSVSREKKERFSLILESASTNQTSMYLCASSLYRGSQPQHFGDGTRLSIL.

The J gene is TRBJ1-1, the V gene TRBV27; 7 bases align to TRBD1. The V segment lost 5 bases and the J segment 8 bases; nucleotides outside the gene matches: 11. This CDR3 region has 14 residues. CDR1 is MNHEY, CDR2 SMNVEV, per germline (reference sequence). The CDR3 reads CASSPIGQAGEAFF. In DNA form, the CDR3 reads TGTGCCAGCAGTCCCATAGGACAGGCGGGGGAAGCTTTCTTT.

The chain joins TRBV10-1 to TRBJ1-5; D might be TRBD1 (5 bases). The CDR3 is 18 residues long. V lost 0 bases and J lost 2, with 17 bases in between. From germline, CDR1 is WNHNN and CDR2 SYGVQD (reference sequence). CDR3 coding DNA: TGCGCCAGCAGTGAGTCCCTAATTAACAGGTATTGCAATCAGCCCCAGCATTTT. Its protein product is CASSESLINRYCNQPQHF.

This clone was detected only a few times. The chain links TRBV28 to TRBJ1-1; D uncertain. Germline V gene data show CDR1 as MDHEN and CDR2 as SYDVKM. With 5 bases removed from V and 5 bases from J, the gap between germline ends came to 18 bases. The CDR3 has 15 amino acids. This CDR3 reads CASSAAREGWTEAFF. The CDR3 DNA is TGTGCCAGCAGTGCCGCTCGGGAGGGCTGGACTGAAGCTTTCTTT.

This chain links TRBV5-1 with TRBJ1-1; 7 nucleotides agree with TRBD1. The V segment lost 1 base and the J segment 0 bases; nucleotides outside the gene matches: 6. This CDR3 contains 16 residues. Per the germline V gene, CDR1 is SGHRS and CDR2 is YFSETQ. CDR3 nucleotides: TGCGCCAGCAGCTTGTCTGGGACAGAAGTGAACACTGAAGCTTTCTTT. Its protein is CASSLSGTEVNTEAFF.

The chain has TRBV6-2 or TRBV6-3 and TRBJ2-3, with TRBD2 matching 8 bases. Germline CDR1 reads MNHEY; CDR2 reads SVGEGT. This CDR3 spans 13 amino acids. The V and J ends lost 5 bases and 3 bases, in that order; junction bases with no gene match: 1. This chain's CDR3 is CASSERETDTQYF. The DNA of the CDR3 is TGTGCCAGCAGTGAGCGGGAGACAGATACGCAGTATTTT.

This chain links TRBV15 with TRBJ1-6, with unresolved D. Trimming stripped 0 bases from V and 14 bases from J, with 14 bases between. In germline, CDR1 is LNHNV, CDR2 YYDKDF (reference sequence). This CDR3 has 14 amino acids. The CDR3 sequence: CATSRDNETPALHF. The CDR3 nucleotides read TGTGCCACCAGCAGAGATAATGAGACACCAGCCCTCCACTTT.

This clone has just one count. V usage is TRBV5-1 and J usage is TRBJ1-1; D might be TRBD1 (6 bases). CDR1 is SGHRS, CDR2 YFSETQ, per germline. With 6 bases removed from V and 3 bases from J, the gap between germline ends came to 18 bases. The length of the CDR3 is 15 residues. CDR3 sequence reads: CASTTKNRVDTEAFF. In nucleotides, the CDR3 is TGCGCCAGCACGACAAAGAACAGGGTGGACACTGAAGCTTTCTTT. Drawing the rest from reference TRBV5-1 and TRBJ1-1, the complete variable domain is KAGVTQTPRYLIKTRGQQVTLSCSPISGHRSVSWYQQTPGQGLQFLFEYFSETQRNKGNFPGRFSGRQFSNSRSEMNVSTLELGDSALYLCASTTKNRVDTEAFFGQGTRLTVV.

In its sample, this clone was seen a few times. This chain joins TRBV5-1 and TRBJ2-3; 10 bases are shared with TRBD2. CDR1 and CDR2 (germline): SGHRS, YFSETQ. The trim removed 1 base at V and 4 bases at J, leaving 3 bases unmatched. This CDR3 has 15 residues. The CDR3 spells CASSLYSGGADTQYF. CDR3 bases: TGCGCCAGCAGCTTGTACAGCGGGGGGGCAGATACGCAGTATTTT.

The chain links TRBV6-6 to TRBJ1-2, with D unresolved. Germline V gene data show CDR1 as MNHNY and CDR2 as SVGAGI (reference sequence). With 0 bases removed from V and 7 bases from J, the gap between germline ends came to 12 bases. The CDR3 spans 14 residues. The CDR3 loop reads CASSYSVVGGGYTF. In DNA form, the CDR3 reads TGTGCCAGCAGTTACTCGGTCGTCGGTGGTGGCTACACCTTC.

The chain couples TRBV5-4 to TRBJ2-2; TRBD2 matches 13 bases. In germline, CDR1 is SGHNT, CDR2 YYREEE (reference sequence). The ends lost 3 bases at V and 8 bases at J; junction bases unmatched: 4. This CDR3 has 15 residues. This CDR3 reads CASSSGLAGAGELFF. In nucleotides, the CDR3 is TGTGCCAGCAGCTCCGGACTAGCGGGAGCTGGGGAGCTGTTTTTT.

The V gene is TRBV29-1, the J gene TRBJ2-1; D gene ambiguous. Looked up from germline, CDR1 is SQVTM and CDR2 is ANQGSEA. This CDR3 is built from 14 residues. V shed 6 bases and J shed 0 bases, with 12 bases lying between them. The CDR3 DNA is TGCAGCGTCGCCGGTATGAGCTCCTACAATGAGCAGTTCTTC. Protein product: CSVAGMSSYNEQFF.

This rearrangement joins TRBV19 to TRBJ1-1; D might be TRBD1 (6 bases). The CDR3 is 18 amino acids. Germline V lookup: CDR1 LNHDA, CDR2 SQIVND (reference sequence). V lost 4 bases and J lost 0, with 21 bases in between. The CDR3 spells CASSTRRGTLKLNTEAFF. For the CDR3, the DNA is TGTGCCAGTAGTACCCGAAGGGGGACACTTAAATTGAACACTGAAGCTTTCTTT.

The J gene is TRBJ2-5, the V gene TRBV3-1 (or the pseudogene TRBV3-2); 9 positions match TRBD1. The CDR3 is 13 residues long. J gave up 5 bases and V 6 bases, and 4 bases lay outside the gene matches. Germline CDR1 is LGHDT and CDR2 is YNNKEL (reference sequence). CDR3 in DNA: TGTGCCAGCAGGACAGGGGGACGGGAGACCCAGTACTTC. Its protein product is CASRTGGRETQYF.

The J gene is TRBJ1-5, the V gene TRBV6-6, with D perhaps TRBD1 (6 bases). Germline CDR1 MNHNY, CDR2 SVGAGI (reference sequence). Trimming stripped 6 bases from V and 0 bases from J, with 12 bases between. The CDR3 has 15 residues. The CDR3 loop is CASRRTVNSNQPQHF. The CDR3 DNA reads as TGTGCCAGCAGGAGGACAGTTAATAGCAATCAGCCCCAGCATTTT.

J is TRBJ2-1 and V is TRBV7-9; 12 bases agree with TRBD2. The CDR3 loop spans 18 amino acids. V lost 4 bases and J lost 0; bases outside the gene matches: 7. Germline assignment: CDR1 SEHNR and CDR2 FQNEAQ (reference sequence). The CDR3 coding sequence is TGTGCCAGCAGCTCCTCGACTAGCGGGGGAGGCTCCTACAATGAGCAGTTCTTC. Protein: CASSSSTSGGGSYNEQFF.

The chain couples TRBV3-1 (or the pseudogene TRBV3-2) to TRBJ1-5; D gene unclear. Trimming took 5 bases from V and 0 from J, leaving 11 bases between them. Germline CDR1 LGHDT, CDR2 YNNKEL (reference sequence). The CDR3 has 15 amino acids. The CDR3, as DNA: TGTGCCAGCAGCGCGGGCCTTTATAGCAATCAGCCCCAGCATTTT. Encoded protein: CASSAGLYSNQPQHF.